This TCR beta chain was recorded in a study of beta chain features in type 1 diabetes. V was pared by 4 bases and J by 0 bases, with 2 bases between. CDR3 length equals 12 residues. Per germline, CDR1 MNHNY and CDR2 SVGAGI (reference sequence). The sequenced template was cDNA made from the entire isolated RNA. Samples of naive, central memory and regulatory T cells yielded a mean of about 3.9 million reads. Generated by immunoSEQ multiplex PCR, the TCRdb table keeps only in-frame clones and is missing some. This sample yields approximately 140,000 clones, of which under 60% are seen a single time; around 0.43% belongs to the top ten.

This clonotype originated in a young man in good health. The gene calls are TRBV6-6 and TRBJ2-3; D is unresolved. The sequencing input was Tregs from blood. The CDR3 DNA reads as TGTGCCAGCAGTTCTAGCACAGATACGCAGTATTTT. This translates into CASSSSTDTQYF.